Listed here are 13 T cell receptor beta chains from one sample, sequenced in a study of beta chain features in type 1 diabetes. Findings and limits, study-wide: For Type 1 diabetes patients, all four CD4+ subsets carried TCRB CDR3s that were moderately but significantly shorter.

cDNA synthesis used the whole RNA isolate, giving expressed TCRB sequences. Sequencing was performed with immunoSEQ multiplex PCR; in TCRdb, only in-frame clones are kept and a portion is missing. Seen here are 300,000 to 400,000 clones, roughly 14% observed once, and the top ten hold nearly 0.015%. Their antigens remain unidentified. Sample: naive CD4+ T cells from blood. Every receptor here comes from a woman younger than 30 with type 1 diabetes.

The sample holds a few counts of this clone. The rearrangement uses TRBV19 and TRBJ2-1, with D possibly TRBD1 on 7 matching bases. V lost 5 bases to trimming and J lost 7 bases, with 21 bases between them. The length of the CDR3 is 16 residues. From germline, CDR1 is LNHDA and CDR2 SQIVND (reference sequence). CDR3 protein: CASSEPGGRTRNEQFF. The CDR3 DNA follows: TGTGCCAGTAGTGAGCCAGGGGGGAGGACAAGGAATGAGCAGTTCTTC.

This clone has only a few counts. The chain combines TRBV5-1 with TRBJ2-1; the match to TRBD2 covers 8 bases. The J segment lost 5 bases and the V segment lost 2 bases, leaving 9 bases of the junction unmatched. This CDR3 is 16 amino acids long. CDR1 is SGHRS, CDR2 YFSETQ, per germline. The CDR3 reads CASSFRREGGHNEQFF. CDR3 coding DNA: TGCGCCAGCAGCTTTCGACGGGAGGGGGGCCACAATGAGCAGTTCTTC.

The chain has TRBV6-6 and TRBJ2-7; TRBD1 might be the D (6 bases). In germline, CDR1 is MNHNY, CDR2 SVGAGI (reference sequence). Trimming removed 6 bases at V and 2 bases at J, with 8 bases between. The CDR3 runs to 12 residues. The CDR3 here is CASSTGTYEQYV. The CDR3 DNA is TGTGCCAGCAGCACAGGGACCTACGAGCAGTACGTC.

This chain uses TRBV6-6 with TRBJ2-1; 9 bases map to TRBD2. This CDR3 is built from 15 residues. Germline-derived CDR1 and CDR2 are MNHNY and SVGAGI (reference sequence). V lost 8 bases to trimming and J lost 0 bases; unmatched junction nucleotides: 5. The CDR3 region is CASCLTSGSYNEQFF. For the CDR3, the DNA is TGTGCCAGCTGTCTGACTAGCGGCTCCTACAATGAGCAGTTCTTC.

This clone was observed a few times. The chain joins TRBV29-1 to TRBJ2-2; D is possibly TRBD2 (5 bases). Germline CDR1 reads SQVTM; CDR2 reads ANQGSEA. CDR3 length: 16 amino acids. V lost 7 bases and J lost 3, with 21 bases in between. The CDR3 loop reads CSARRNGSAYTGELFF. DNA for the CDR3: TGCAGCGCTAGAAGAAACGGTAGCGCGTACACCGGGGAGCTGTTTTTT.

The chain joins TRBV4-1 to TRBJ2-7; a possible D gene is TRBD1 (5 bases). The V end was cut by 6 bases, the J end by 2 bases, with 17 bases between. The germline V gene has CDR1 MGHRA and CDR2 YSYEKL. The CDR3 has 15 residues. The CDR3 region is CASRLQDTSTYEQYV. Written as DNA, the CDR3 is TGCGCCAGCAGGTTACAGGACACCTCCACCTACGAGCAGTACGTC.

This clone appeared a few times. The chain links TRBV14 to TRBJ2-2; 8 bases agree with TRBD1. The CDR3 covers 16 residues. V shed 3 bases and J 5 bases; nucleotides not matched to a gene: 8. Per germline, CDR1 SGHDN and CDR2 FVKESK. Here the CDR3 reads CASSQVDRGRTGELFF. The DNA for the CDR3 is TGTGCCAGCAGCCAGGTTGACAGGGGTCGAACCGGGGAGCTGTTTTTT.

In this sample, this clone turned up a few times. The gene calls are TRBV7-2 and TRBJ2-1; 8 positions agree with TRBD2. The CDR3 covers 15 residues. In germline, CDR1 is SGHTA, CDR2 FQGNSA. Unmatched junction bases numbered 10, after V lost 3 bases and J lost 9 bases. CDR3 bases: TGTGCCAGCAGCTTTGGGGCGGGACTAGGTGGTGAGCAGTTCTTC. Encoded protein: CASSFGAGLGGEQFF.

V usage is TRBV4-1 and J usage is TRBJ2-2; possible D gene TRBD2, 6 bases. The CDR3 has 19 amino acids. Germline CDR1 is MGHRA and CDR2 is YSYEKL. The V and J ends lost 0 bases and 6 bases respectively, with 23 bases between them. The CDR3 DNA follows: TGCGCCAGCAGCCAAGAACTGATTAGGAGGGGCAGAGGAGCCGGGGAGCTGTTTTTT. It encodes CASSQELIRRGRGAGELFF.

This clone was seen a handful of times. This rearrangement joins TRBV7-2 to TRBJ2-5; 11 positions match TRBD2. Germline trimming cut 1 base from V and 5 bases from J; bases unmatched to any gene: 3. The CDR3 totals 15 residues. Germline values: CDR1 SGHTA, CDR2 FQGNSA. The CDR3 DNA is TGTGCCAGCAGCTTAGTCTCTAGCGGGAGGGAGACCCAGTACTTC. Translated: CASSLVSSGRETQYF.

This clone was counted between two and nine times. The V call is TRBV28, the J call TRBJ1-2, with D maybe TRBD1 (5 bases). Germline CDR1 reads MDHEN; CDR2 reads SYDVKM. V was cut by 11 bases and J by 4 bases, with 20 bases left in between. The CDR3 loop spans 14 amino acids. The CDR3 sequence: CASRRGGARYGYTF. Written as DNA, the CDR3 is TGTGCCTCACGACGGGGGGGTGCACGCTATGGCTACACCTTC.

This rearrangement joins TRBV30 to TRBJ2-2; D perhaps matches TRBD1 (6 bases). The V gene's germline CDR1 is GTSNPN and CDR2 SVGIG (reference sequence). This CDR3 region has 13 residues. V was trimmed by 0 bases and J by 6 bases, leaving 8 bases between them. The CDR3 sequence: CAWSVQGPGELFF. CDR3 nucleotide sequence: TGTGCCTGGAGTGTCCAGGGGCCCGGGGAGCTGTTTTTT.

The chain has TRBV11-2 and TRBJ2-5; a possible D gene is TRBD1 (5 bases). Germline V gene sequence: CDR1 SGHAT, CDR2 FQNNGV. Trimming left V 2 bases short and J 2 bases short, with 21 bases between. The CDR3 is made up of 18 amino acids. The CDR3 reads CASSLWVKWTPVQETQYF. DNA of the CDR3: TGTGCCAGCAGCTTATGGGTCAAATGGACACCTGTACAAGAGACCCAGTACTTC.